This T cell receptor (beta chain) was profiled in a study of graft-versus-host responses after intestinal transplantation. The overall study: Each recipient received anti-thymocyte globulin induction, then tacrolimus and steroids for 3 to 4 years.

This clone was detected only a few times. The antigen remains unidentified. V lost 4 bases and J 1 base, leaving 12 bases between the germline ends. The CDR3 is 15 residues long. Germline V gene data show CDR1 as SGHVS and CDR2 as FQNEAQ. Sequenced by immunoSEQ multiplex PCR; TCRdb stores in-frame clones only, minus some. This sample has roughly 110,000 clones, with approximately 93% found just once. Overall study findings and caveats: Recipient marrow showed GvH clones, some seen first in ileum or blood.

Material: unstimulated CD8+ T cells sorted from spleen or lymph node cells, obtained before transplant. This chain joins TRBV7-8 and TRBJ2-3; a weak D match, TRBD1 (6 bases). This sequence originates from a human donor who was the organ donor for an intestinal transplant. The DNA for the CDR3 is TGTGCCAGCAGCTCAGAGGACAGCCGCACAGATACGCAGTATTTT. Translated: CASSSEDSRTDTQYF.